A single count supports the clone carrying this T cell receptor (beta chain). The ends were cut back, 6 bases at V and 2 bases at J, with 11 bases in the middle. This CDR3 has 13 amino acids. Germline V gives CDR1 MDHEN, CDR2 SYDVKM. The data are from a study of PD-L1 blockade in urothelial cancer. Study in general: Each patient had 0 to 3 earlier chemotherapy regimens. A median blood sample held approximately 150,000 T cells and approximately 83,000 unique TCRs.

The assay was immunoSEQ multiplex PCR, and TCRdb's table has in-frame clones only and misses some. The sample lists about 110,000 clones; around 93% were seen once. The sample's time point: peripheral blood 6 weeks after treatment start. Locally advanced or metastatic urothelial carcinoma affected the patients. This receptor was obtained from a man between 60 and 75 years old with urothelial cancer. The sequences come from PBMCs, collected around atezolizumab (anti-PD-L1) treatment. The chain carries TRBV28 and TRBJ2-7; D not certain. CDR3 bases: TGTGCCAGCAGCCTAAGCCGAGCCTACGAGCAGTACTTC. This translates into CASSLSRAYEQYF. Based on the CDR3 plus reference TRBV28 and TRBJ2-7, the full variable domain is DVKVTQSSRYLVKRTGEKVFLECVQDMDHENMFWYRQDPGLGLRLIYFSYDVKMKEKGDIPEGYSVSREKKERFSLILESASTNQTSMYLCASSLSRAYEQYFGPGTRLTVT.